The 9 T cell receptor beta chains in this list originate from one sample, sequenced in a study of blood T cell repertoires in COVID-19 (dated by TCRdb to about 2020). Libraries were made using the immunoSEQ multiplex PCR assay. TCRdb mirrors the immuneACCESS table, restricted to in-frame sequences. Some clones are absent from its copies; in checked studies, under half trace to an unresolved V gene, and the reason for the others is unknown. The sample table shows over 450,000 clones, and about 88% are seen once. 7.5% to 9% of the sample is held by the ten biggest clonotypes. What was sequenced was peripheral blood. These receptors all stem from a woman aged 45-65 years with COVID-19, enrolled during active disease.

The CDR3 here is CSVESGETQYF. CDR3 sequence (DNA): TGCAGCGTTGAATCGGGGGAGACCCAGTACTTC. This chain connects TRBV29-1 to TRBJ2-5; TRBD2 is a possible D gene (5 bases). The CDR3 has 11 amino acids. CDR1 SQVTM and CDR2 ANQGSEA come from the germline V gene. V dropped 2 bases and J dropped 5 bases, with 6 bases sitting between them.

The genes are TRBV19 and TRBJ1-4; TRBD1 aligns across 7 bases. Per the germline V gene, CDR1 is LNHDA and CDR2 is SQIVND (reference sequence). The V and J ends lost 4 bases and 4 bases, in that order; junction bases with no gene match: 6. The CDR3 consists of 15 residues. The CDR3 spells CASSTTGAYNEKLFF. In DNA, the CDR3 is TGTGCCAGTAGTACTACAGGGGCCTATAATGAAAAACTGTTTTTT.

This clone was picked up one time. V is TRBV30 and J is TRBJ2-7; TRBD1 agrees at 8 bases. V shed 1 base, J shed 0 bases, and the junction held 5 bases outside the gene matches. The CDR3 covers 15 residues. Germline V lookup: CDR1 GTSNPN, CDR2 SVGIG (reference sequence). The CDR3 region has the DNA TGTGCCTGGAGTGCGGACAGGGCCAGCTCCTACGAGCAGTACTTC. Translation gives CAWSADRASSYEQYF.

The V gene is TRBV12-3 or TRBV12-4, the J gene TRBJ1-1; D is undetermined. V was clipped by 3 bases and J by 1 base, with 6 bases between them. This CDR3 region has 13 residues. CDR3 sequence: CASSFVANTEAFF. CDR3 bases: TGTGCCAGCAGTTTCGTAGCGAACACTGAAGCTTTCTTT.

The J gene is TRBJ1-2, the V gene TRBV4-1; TRBD1 might be the D (6 bases). CDR3 length: 15 amino acids. Germline CDR1 and CDR2: MGHRA and YSYEKL. Trimming shortened V by 4 bases and J by 2 bases, and 14 bases separated the two germline ends. In DNA form, the CDR3 reads TGCGCCAGCAGCCCCTCAAGGACAGCCAACTATGGCTACACCTTC. Translated: CASSPSRTANYGYTF.

V gene TRBV28 combines with J gene TRBJ2-2, with TRBD1 matching 8 bases. This CDR3 region has 18 residues. Germline V gene data show CDR1 as MDHEN and CDR2 as SYDVKM. V was pared by 7 bases and J by 1 base, with 14 bases of the junction left unmatched. This CDR3 is CASTPSIGTGLNTGELFF. CDR3 bases: TGTGCCAGCACTCCTTCTATCGGGACAGGACTGAACACCGGGGAGCTGTTTTTT.

The chain combines TRBV2 with TRBJ1-2; TRBD1 aligns across 7 bases. Germline V gives CDR1 SNHLY, CDR2 FYNNEI. The trim removed 7 bases at V and 3 bases at J, leaving 8 bases unmatched. This CDR3 is 14 amino acids long. CDR3 residues: CASKLQGLDYGYTF. The CDR3 bases are TGTGCCAGCAAGTTACAGGGGCTGGACTATGGCTACACCTTC.

This clone was counted a single time. The chain has TRBV5-1 and TRBJ2-3, with D perhaps matching TRBD1 (8 bases). Trimming removed 4 bases from V and 5 bases from J, with 17 bases in between. This CDR3 contains 15 residues. The germline V gene has CDR1 SGHRS and CDR2 YFSETQ. The CDR3 sequence: CASSRKQGEGDTQYF. CDR3 nucleotides: TGCGCCAGCAGCCGGAAACAGGGGGAGGGAGATACGCAGTATTTT.

The chain couples TRBV30 to TRBJ2-7; TRBD1 aligns across 9 bases. Unmatched junction bases numbered 12, after V lost 7 bases and J lost 5 bases. The germline V gene has CDR1 GTSNPN and CDR2 SVGIG (reference sequence). CDR3 size: 14 residues. The CDR3 loop reads CASHPGTGIHEQYF. In nucleotides, the CDR3 is TGTGCCTCACACCCCGGGACAGGGATCCACGAGCAGTACTTC.